This T cell receptor (beta chain) was profiled in a study of blood T cell repertoires in COVID-19. Study overall: Spain, Italy and the United States supplied samples that represented acute and convalescent COVID-19.

The repertoire was sequenced with immunoSEQ multiplex PCR; TCRdb's copy has only in-frame clones and lacks some. The table has approximately 220,000 clones, 85% seen once. This CDR3 has 17 amino acids. Germline CDR1 and CDR2: LGHDT and YNNKEL (reference sequence). Trimming removed 0 bases at V and 0 bases at J, with 14 bases between. Cohort 3 donors counted as recovered after two negative PCRs, clearance, or resolved symptoms. Specimen: PBMCs or T cells enriched from blood (not recorded which). This chain connects TRBV3-1 (or the pseudogene TRBV3-2) to TRBJ1-1; D call uncertain. The TCR sequence derives from a man aged 35 to 55 who had recovered from COVID-19. The CDR3 here is CASSQDYETAMNTEAFF. The CDR3 nucleotides read TGTGCCAGCAGCCAAGATTACGAAACAGCAATGAACACTGAAGCTTTCTTT.